Presented here are 31 T cell receptor beta chains from one specimen sequenced in a study of blood T cell repertoires in COVID-19. The assay was immunoSEQ multiplex PCR, and TCRdb's table has in-frame clones only and misses some. Among around 310,000 clones listed, 75% to 90% were seen once. The sample consisted of peripheral blood. These receptors came from a woman between 55 and 75 years old with acute or convalescent COVID-19.

This chain joins TRBV6-5 and TRBJ2-1, with 7 bases fitting TRBD2. There are 14 residues in the CDR3. The germline V gene encodes CDR1 MNHEY and CDR2 SVGAGI. V was clipped by 7 bases and J by 7 bases; unmatched bases: 10. CDR3 nucleotide sequence: TGTGCCAGCATTGGAACTAGCGTGGGTAATGAGCAGTTCTTC. Amino acid sequence: CASIGTSVGNEQFF.

The V and J genes are TRBV6-5 and TRBJ1-1, with unresolved D. V was clipped by 2 bases and J by 9 bases, with 7 bases between them. This CDR3 has 11 residues. From germline, CDR1 is MNHEY and CDR2 SVGAGI. The CDR3 region is CASSYGVKAFF. Here the CDR3 DNA reads TGTGCCAGCAGTTACGGAGTGAAAGCTTTCTTT.

J is TRBJ2-2 and V is TRBV10-3; TRBD2 aligns across 11 bases. The CDR3 has 16 amino acids. CDR1 and CDR2 from the germline V gene are ENHRY and SYGVKD. V was pared by 1 base and J by 3 bases, with 1 base of the junction left unmatched. The CDR3 here is CAISELAGGDTGELFF. In DNA form, the CDR3 reads TGTGCCATCAGTGAGTTAGCGGGGGGGGACACCGGGGAGCTGTTTTTT.

This clone was recorded once. The chain uses TRBV9 and TRBJ2-3; 8 nucleotides agree with TRBD1. J lost 6 bases, V lost 3 bases, and 6 bases had no gene match. The CDR3 length is 14 residues. Per the germline V gene, CDR1 is SGDLS and CDR2 is YYNGEE. This chain's CDR3 is CASSGIQGADTQYF. The CDR3 nucleotides are TGTGCCAGCAGCGGGATCCAGGGGGCGGATACGCAGTATTTT.

This clone has just one count. V gene TRBV28 combines with J gene TRBJ1-2, with D perhaps TRBD1 (6 bases). The CDR3 is 18 residues long. Trimming removed 9 bases at V and 3 bases at J, with 29 bases between. Germline V gives CDR1 MDHEN, CDR2 SYDVKM. CDR3 residues: CARDQKGDQGKLDYGYTF. CDR3 bases: TGTGCCAGGGACCAAAAGGGGGACCAGGGGAAGCTGGACTATGGCTACACCTTC.

V gene TRBV7-9 combines with J gene TRBJ2-6; 8 bases map to TRBD1. The germline V gene has CDR1 SEHNR and CDR2 FQNEAQ (reference sequence). J was trimmed by 2 bases and V by 4 bases; bases with no gene match: 1. The CDR3 is 15 amino acids. This CDR3 is CASSSGQAGANVLTF. In DNA, the CDR3 is TGTGCCAGCAGCTCGGGACAGGCTGGGGCCAACGTCCTGACTTTC.

The chain employs TRBV6-1 and TRBJ1-2, with D possibly TRBD1 on 5 matching bases. V lost 1 base and J lost 9, with 18 bases in between. Germline loops: CDR1 MNHNS, CDR2 SASEGT. The CDR3 is made up of 15 amino acids. CDR3 protein: CASSEDGGAGRSYTF. CDR3 nucleotide sequence: TGTGCCAGCAGTGAAGATGGTGGGGCGGGAAGGAGCTACACCTTC.

This clone was counted a single time. This rearrangement joins TRBV11-2 to TRBJ2-7; 7 bases align to TRBD2. The CDR3 length is 14 residues. The ends lost 3 bases at V and 6 bases at J; junction bases unmatched: 8. From germline, CDR1 is SGHAT and CDR2 FQNNGV. The CDR3 sequence is CASSLWGGFAEQYF. The CDR3 DNA is TGTGCCAGCAGCTTGTGGGGGGGGTTCGCCGAGCAGTACTTC. The variable domain in full, completed from reference TRBV11-2 and TRBJ2-7, reads EAGVAQSPRYKIIEKRQSVAFWCNPISGHATLYWYQQILGQGPKLLIQFQNNGVVDDSQLPKDRFSAERLKGVDSTLKIQPAKLEDSAVYLCASSLWGGFAEQYFGPGTRLTVT.

A few counts support this clone. The chain carries TRBV7-9 and TRBJ2-1; D perhaps matches TRBD1 (5 bases). The V end was cut by 3 bases, the J end by 6 bases, with 9 bases between. Per germline, CDR1 SEHNR and CDR2 FQNEAQ (reference sequence). The CDR3 runs to 13 residues. Here the CDR3 DNA reads TGTGCCAGCAGCTTCCCCAGGGCCAATGAGCAGTTCTTC. Encoded protein: CASSFPRANEQFF.

The chain links TRBV5-1 to TRBJ1-2; D unresolved. Trimming shortened V by 0 bases and J by 5 bases, and 11 bases separated the two germline ends. CDR1 SGHRS and CDR2 YFSETQ come from the germline V gene. The CDR3 consists of 14 residues. This chain's CDR3 is CASSLGGIGYGYTF. The CDR3, as DNA: TGCGCCAGCAGCTTGGGCGGGATTGGGTATGGCTACACCTTC. Variable domain in full (rest from reference TRBV5-1 and TRBJ1-2): KAGVTQTPRYLIKTRGQQVTLSCSPISGHRSVSWYQQTPGQGLQFLFEYFSETQRNKGNFPGRFSGRQFSNSRSEMNVSTLELGDSALYLCASSLGGIGYGYTFGSGTRLTVV.

The rearrangement joins TRBV5-6 to TRBJ2-6; 9 nucleotides line up with TRBD1. The V segment lost 0 bases and the J segment 2 bases; nucleotides outside the gene matches: 0. This CDR3 is built from 16 residues. Germline assignment: CDR1 SGHDT and CDR2 YYEEEE. CDR3 region: CASSLDRGPGANVLTF. The CDR3 DNA reads TGTGCCAGCAGCTTGGACAGGGGGCCTGGGGCCAACGTCCTGACTTTC.

The V gene is TRBV19, the J gene TRBJ1-5, with unresolved D. This CDR3 comprises 14 residues. V lost 6 bases and J lost 3, with 12 bases in between. Germline V CDR1 and CDR2: LNHDA, SQIVND (reference sequence). The CDR3 sequence: CASSTRDYNQPQHF. In DNA form, the CDR3 reads TGTGCCAGTAGCACCCGGGATTACAATCAGCCCCAGCATTTT.

The chain is built from TRBV19 and TRBJ2-4; D is perhaps TRBD2 (7 bases). CDR3 length: 16 residues. The V end lost 6 bases, the J end lost 8 bases, and 23 bases lay between the germline ends. The germline V gene has CDR1 LNHDA and CDR2 SQIVND (reference sequence). CDR3 DNA sequence: TGTGCCAGTAGCACCGACCCCGGGGGGCCGGAGGACATTCAGTACTTC. Translated, it gives CASSTDPGGPEDIQYF.

The chain combines TRBV14 with TRBJ2-5, with 7 bases lining up with TRBD2. Trimming at V came to 0 bases and at J to 2 bases, leaving 6 bases not matched to a gene. This CDR3 has 16 residues. Germline V gene lookup returns CDR1 SGHDN and CDR2 FVKESK. CDR3 region: CASSQDERGIQETQYF. DNA for the CDR3: TGTGCCAGCAGCCAAGATGAGCGGGGAATTCAAGAGACCCAGTACTTC.

The chain employs TRBV10-3 and TRBJ1-1, with D hard to call. The CDR3 consists of 13 residues. Germline CDR1 ENHRY, CDR2 SYGVKD. V lost 5 bases to trimming and J lost 3 bases, with 10 bases between them. The CDR3, as DNA: TGTGCCATCAGTCCCACGGAGGACACTGAAGCTTTCTTT. Translated, it gives CAISPTEDTEAFF.

The chain recombines TRBV6-2 or TRBV6-3 with TRBJ2-4; 13 bases fit TRBD2. V dropped 5 bases and J dropped 1; count of bases not matched to a gene: 11. Germline V gene data show CDR1 as MNHEY and CDR2 as SVGEGT. This CDR3 has 19 amino acids. CDR3 in amino acids: CASSRLAGGRDLAKNIQYF. The DNA of the CDR3 is TGTGCCAGCAGTAGACTAGCGGGGGGCCGTGACCTTGCCAAAAACATTCAGTACTTC.

The gene calls are TRBV30 and TRBJ1-5; a weak D match, TRBD1 (5 bases). Germline-derived CDR1 and CDR2 are GTSNPN and SVGIG (reference sequence). V gave up 2 bases and J gave up 4 bases, with 9 bases separating them. The CDR3 has 13 residues. The CDR3 nucleotides read TGTGCCTGGAGTATGGGACTGAATCAGCCCCAGCATTTT. Its protein is CAWSMGLNQPQHF.

This chain joins TRBV7-2 and TRBJ2-6, with TRBD1 matching 7 bases. The V segment lost 3 bases and the J segment 1 base; nucleotides outside the gene matches: 6. Germline CDR1 is SGHTA and CDR2 is FQGNSA. The CDR3 has 17 amino acids. The CDR3, as DNA: TGTGCCAGCAGCTTTAGGCAGGGGGTGTCTGGGGCCAACGTCCTGACTTTC. Translated, it gives CASSFRQGVSGANVLTF. The variable domain in full, with the rest retrieved from reference TRBV7-2 and TRBJ2-6, is GAGVSQSPSNKVTEKGKDVELRCDPISGHTALYWYRQSLGQGLEFLIYFQGNSAPDKSGLPSDRFSAERTGGSVSTLTIQRTQQEDSAVYLCASSFRQGVSGANVLTFGAGSRLTVL.

This clone occurred once. This chain links TRBV6-5 with TRBJ2-4; TRBD1 might be the D (5 bases). Germline CDR1 and CDR2: MNHEY and SVGAGI. V was pared by 4 bases and J by 9 bases, with 13 bases between. This CDR3 comprises 13 residues. This CDR3 is CASSSGLKGIQYF. The DNA for the CDR3 is TGTGCCAGCAGTTCAGGGTTGAAGGGCATTCAGTACTTC.

V gene TRBV3-1 (or the pseudogene TRBV3-2) combines with J gene TRBJ1-3; TRBD1 matches at 9 bases. CDR1 is LGHDT and CDR2 is YNNKEL in the germline V gene (reference sequence). CDR3 length: 15 residues. J was trimmed by 3 bases and V by 5 bases; bases with no gene match: 5. DNA of the CDR3: TGTGCCAGCAGCAAACAGGGGGCGCGTGGAAACACCATATATTTT. As protein: CASSKQGARGNTIYF.

The rearrangement uses TRBV5-1 and TRBJ2-7; D is undetermined. The germline V gene has CDR1 SGHRS and CDR2 YFSETQ. CDR3 length: 12 amino acids. The germline V and J ends were trimmed by 0 bases and 3 bases, with 4 bases remaining between them. CDR3 bases: TGCGCCAGCAGCTTGGACGGCTACGAGCAGTACTTC. This translates into CASSLDGYEQYF. The variable domain in full, with the rest retrieved from reference TRBV5-1 and TRBJ2-7, is KAGVTQTPRYLIKTRGQQVTLSCSPISGHRSVSWYQQTPGQGLQFLFEYFSETQRNKGNFPGRFSGRQFSNSRSEMNVSTLELGDSALYLCASSLDGYEQYFGPGTRLTVT.

This sequence joins TRBV28 and TRBJ2-7; TRBD2 aligns across 8 bases. The germline V gene encodes CDR1 MDHEN and CDR2 SYDVKM. J lost 3 bases, V lost 3 bases, and 13 bases had no gene match. The CDR3 sequence is 17 residues long. CDR3 amino acids: CASSLGRRTGGGYEQYF. The DNA for the CDR3 is TGTGCCAGCAGTTTGGGCCGAAGGACCGGGGGGGGCTACGAGCAGTACTTC.

The chain joins TRBV10-3 to TRBJ2-7; TRBD1 matches 9 bases. CDR1 ENHRY and CDR2 SYGVKD come from the germline V gene. V dropped 9 bases and J dropped 5; count of bases not matched to a gene: 11. The CDR3 length is 14 residues. CDR3 region: CAILPGQGKNEQYF. CDR3 coding DNA: TGTGCCATACTACCGGGACAGGGAAAAAACGAGCAGTACTTC.

The V gene is TRBV3-1 (or the pseudogene TRBV3-2), the J gene TRBJ1-2, with D perhaps TRBD1 (5 bases). The V end was cut by 0 bases, the J end by 6 bases, with 8 bases between. The CDR3 has 13 amino acids. Germline assignment: CDR1 LGHDT and CDR2 YNNKEL (reference sequence). CDR3: CASSQDQQDGYTF. DNA of the CDR3: TGTGCCAGCAGCCAAGATCAACAGGATGGCTACACCTTC.

This chain joins TRBV14 and TRBJ2-7; no definite D call. V dropped 4 bases and J dropped 2 bases, with 18 bases sitting between them. The CDR3 runs 16 residues. Germline CDR1 SGHDN, CDR2 FVKESK. The CDR3: CASSPRLQLGTYEQYF. As DNA, the CDR3 is TGTGCCAGCAGCCCCCGCCTCCAGCTGGGCACCTACGAGCAGTACTTC.

V usage is TRBV29-1 and J usage is TRBJ1-1; no definite D call. The CDR3 runs to 13 residues. V lost 1 base, J lost 1 base, and 7 bases lay in between. Germline CDR1 is SQVTM and CDR2 is ANQGSEA. CDR3 in DNA: TGCAGCGTTGAAGTACAGTCGAACACTGAAGCTTTCTTT. Encoded protein: CSVEVQSNTEAFF.

The chain joins TRBV14 to TRBJ2-1; 9 bases align to TRBD2. The length of the CDR3 is 16 residues. Losses at the gene ends were 8 bases for V and 5 bases for J; bases not matched to a gene: 13. The germline gives CDR1 SGHDN, CDR2 FVKESK. CDR3 in amino acids: CASAAGAGGRNNEQFF. The CDR3, as DNA: TGTGCCAGCGCCGCGGGAGCGGGGGGCAGAAACAATGAGCAGTTCTTC.

The chain combines TRBV29-1 with TRBJ2-5; the D gene is possibly TRBD2 (6 bases). The V gene lost 4 bases and the J gene lost 1 base, with 7 bases spanning the gap. Germline V gene sequence: CDR1 SQVTM, CDR2 ANQGSEA. The CDR3 extends over 12 amino acids. CDR3 in DNA: TGCAGCGTTGCTAGCGTCCAAGAGACCCAGTACTTC. Protein product: CSVASVQETQYF. The full variable domain, rest sourced from reference TRBV29-1 and TRBJ2-5, is SAVISQKPSRDICQRGTSLTIQCQVDSQVTMMFWYRQQPGQSLTLIATANQGSEATYESGFVIDKFPISRPNLTFSTLTVSNMSPEDSSIYLCSVASVQETQYFGPGTRLLVL.

J is TRBJ2-3 and V is TRBV9; TRBD2 agrees at 15 bases. The V gene's germline CDR1 is SGDLS and CDR2 YYNGEE. The length of the CDR3 is 18 residues. With 3 bases clipped from V and 4 bases from J, the junction kept 9 bases outside the gene matches. In nucleotides, the CDR3 is TGTGCCAGCAGCGCCCCCGGGACTAGCGGGAGGTCGGCAGATACGCAGTATTTT. It encodes CASSAPGTSGRSADTQYF.

The chain recombines TRBV24-1 with TRBJ2-1; 8 positions match TRBD1. Germline trimming cut 9 bases from V and 8 bases from J; bases unmatched to any gene: 8. Germline V gene lookup returns CDR1 KGHDR and CDR2 SFDVKD. The CDR3 length is 13 residues. The CDR3 region is CATSPDREDEQFF. In DNA, the CDR3 is TGTGCCACCTCTCCGGACAGGGAGGATGAGCAGTTCTTC.

V and J are TRBV2 and TRBJ2-7; tentative D call: TRBD2 (5 bases). Trimming shortened V by 2 bases and J by 2 bases, and 13 bases separated the two germline ends. This CDR3 comprises 15 residues. Germline V gene data show CDR1 as SNHLY and CDR2 as FYNNEI. CDR3 coding DNA: TGTGCCAGCAGTGAATCTCGGGTCGGGACCTACGAGCAGTACTTC. Amino acids: CASSESRVGTYEQYF. Full variable domain (remainder filled in from reference TRBV2 and TRBJ2-7): EPEVTQTPSHQVTQMGQEVILRCVPISNHLYFYWYRQILGQKVEFLVSFYNNEISEKSEIFDDQFSVERPDGSNFTLKIRSTKLEDSAMYFCASSESRVGTYEQYFGPGTRLTVT.